The rows below give T cell receptor beta chains drawn from one sample of a study of Graves' ophthalmopathy and Graves' hyperthyroidism. TCRdb passed the multiplex PCR reads through MiXCR, listing each CDR3 protein once. In the table there are some 350,000 distinct CDR3 sequences, about 18% of which are singletons. Source material: peripheral blood. These receptors all come from an adult woman with stable Graves' hyperthyroidism. Each CDR3 is given with its conserved first and last residue. D genes are given only for firm matches. Rows may omit the clone size; those that give it use once, few, many or a size class.

TRBV27	many	-	TRBJ1-1	CASSLYGVGTEAFF	TGTGCCAGCAGTTTATATGGGGTAGGCACTGAAGCTTTCTTT
TRBV30	many	-	TRBJ2-6	CAWSRGANVLTF	TGTGCCTGGAGTCGTGGGGCCAACGTCCTGACTTTC
TRBV7-3	-	-	TRBJ1-2	CASSLPGEGGYTF	TGTGCCAGCAGCTTGCCCGGGGAAGGTGGCTACACCTTC
TRBV7-2	many	-	TRBJ2-7	CASSLVAATYEQYF	TGTGCCAGCAGCTTAGTAGCAGCTACCTACGAGCAGTACTTC
TRBV7-2	many	TRBD1	TRBJ2-7	CASSSAARTGHYEQYF	TGTGCCAGCAGCTCCGCGGCAAGGACAGGGCACTACGAGCAGTACTTC
TRBV20-1	many	-	TRBJ2-5	CSSGGETQYF	TGCAGTTCCGGGGGTGAGACCCAGTACTTC
TRBV7-2	many	-	TRBJ1-2	CASSLTLTDYDYTF	TGTGCCAGCAGCTTAACCTTGACAGACTATGACTACACCTTC
TRBV15	-	-	TRBJ2-5	CVISYSKETQYF	TGTGTCATCAGTTACAGTAAAGAGACCCAGTACTTC
TRBV28	many	-	TRBJ2-4	CASSRISFAKNIKYF	TGTGCCAGCAGCCGGATTAGTTTCGCCAAAAACATTAAGTACTTC
TRBV6-2/TRBV6-3	few	TRBD1	TRBJ2-7	CASSYSEGAAEQYF	TGTGCCAGCAGTTACTCAGAGGGGGCGGCCGAGCAGTACTTC
TRBV7-8	many	-	TRBJ2-7	CASSPRVDSYEQYF	TGTGCCAGCAGCCCCCGCGTCGACTCCTACGAGCAGTACTTC
TRBV28	once	-	TRBJ2-7	CASSHGQLARSYEQYF	TGTGCCAGCAGCCACGGACAGCTAGCGCGCTCCTACGAGCAGTACTTC
TRBV27	many	-	TRBJ2-7	CASGIYEQYF	TGTGCCAGCGGAATCTACGAGCAGTACTTC
TRBV6-2/TRBV6-3	many	TRBD2	TRBJ2-3	CASSYTSGVSTDTQYF	TGTGCCAGCAGTTACACTAGCGGAGTGAGCACAGATACGCAGTATTTT
TRBV12-3/TRBV12-4	many	-	TRBJ2-7	CASSPWTGDYEQYF	TGTGCCAGCAGTCCCTGGACGGGGGACTACGAGCAGTACTTC
TRBV12-5	once	-	TRBJ2-1	CASGLFPRYNEQFF	TGTGCTAGTGGTTTGTTCCCCCGCTACAATGAGCAGTTCTTC
TRBV2	-	TRBD1	TRBJ1-2	CASSTHRDRVSANYGYTF	TGTGCCAGCAGTACACACCGGGACAGGGTTTCAGCTAACTATGGCTACACCTTC
TRBV28	-	-	TRBJ1-5	CASNLLRGRRDQPQHF	TGTGCCAGCAACCTTTTAAGGGGGAGACGGGATCAGCCCCAGCATTTT
TRBV2	many	-	TRBJ2-7	CASSERLGDGSSYEQYF	TGTGCCAGCAGTGAAAGGCTGGGGGACGGGAGCTCCTACGAGCAGTACTTC
TRBV27	many	-	TRBJ1-5	CARPMDRGYNQPQHF	TGTGCCAGACCGATGGACCGAGGTTACAATCAGCCCCAGCATTTT